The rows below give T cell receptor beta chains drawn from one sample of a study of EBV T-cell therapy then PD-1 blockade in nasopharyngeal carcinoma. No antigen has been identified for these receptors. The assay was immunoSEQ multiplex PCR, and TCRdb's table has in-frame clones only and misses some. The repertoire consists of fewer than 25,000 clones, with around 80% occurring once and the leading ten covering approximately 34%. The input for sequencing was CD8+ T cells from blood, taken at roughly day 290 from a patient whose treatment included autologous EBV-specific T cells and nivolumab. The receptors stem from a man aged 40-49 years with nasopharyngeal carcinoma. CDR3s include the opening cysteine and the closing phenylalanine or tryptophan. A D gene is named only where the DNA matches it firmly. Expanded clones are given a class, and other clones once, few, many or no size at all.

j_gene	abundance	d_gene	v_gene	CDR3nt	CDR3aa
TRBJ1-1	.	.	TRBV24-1	TGTGCCACCAGCAAGAACACTGAAGCTTTCTTT	CATSKNTEAFF
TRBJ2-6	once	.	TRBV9	TGTGCCAGCAGCTCACCGACGGCTGGGGCCAACGTCCTGACTTTC	CASSSPTAGANVLTF
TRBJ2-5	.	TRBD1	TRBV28	TGTGCCAGCAGTTTGTACGACAGGGGCCAAGAGACCCAGTACTTC	CASSLYDRGQETQYF
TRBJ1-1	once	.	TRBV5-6	TGTGCCAGCAGCTTGGGACAGCCAGGCCTTGAAGCTTTCTTT	CASSLGQPGLEAFF
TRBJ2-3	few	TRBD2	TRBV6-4	TGTGCCAGCAGTGACACTAGCGGGGGGGCAGATACGCAGTATTTT	CASSDTSGGADTQYF
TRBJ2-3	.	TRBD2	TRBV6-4	TGTGCCAGCAGTGACTCCCCCAGCGGGGTAGATACGCAGTATTTT	CASSDSPSGVDTQYF
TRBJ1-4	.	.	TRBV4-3	TGCGCCAGCAGCCAATCCACCGACCCTGCAACTAATGAAAAACTGTTTTTT	CASSQSTDPATNEKLFF
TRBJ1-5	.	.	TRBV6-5	TGTGCCAGCAGACCGACAGCATATAGCAATCAGCCCCAGCATTTT	CASRPTAYSNQPQHF
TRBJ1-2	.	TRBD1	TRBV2	TGTGCCAGCAGTGACCCGGACAGGGACTATGGCTACACCTTC	CASSDPDRDYGYTF
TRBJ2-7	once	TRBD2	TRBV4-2	TGTGCCAGCAGCCGAGGGGGACTAGCGTTTAACGAGCAGTACTTC	CASSRGGLAFNEQYF
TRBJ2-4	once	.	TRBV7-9	TGTGCCAGCAGCTTAGTGGTCTCTACAGCAAAAAACATTCAGTACTTC	CASSLVVSTAKNIQYF
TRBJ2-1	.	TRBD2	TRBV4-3	TGCGCCAGCAGCCAAGATCGTGCGGGGGGTCTGAATGAGCAGTTCTTC	CASSQDRAGGLNEQFF
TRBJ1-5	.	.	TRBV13	TGTGCCAGCAGCTTACGGGGGGCCGATCAGCCCCAGCATTTT	CASSLRGADQPQHF
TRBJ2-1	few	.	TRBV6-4	TGTGCCAGCAGTGACTCGGACAACAATGAGCAGTTCTTC	CASSDSDNNEQFF
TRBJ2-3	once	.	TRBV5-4	TGTGCCAGCAGCTTGGCTTGGGGCACAGATACGCAGTATTTT	CASSLAWGTDTQYF
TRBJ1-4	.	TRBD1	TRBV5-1	TGCGCCAGCAGCTTGGCGTCAGGGGGAGCCATAAATGAAAAACTGTTTTTT	CASSLASGGAINEKLFF
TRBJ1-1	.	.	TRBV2	TGTGCCAGCAGTTCCCAAAAAGGGACACCGAACACTGAAGCTTTCTTT	CASSSQKGTPNTEAFF
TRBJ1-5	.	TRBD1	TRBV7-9	TGTGCCAGCAGCGCGGGACCGGGACAGGGGGCGAGGGGCAATCAGCCCCAGCATTTT	CASSAGPGQGARGNQPQHF
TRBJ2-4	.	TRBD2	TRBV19	TGTGCCAGTAGCCGCGGGGGGGCCAGGGGAAACATTCAGTACTTC	CASSRGGARGNIQYF
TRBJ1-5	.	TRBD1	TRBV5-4	TGTGCCAGCAGCATAACCACCGGGACAGGGACATATAGCAATCAGCCCCAGCATTTT	CASSITTGTGTYSNQPQHF
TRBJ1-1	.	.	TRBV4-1	TGCGCCAGCAGCCAAGACTCGCGGGGCAGGGGGAACACTGAAGCTTTCTTT	CASSQDSRGRGNTEAFF
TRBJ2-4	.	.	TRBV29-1	TGCAGCGTTGAAGACCCGACAGGAGACTTAAACATTCAGTACTTC	CSVEDPTGDLNIQYF
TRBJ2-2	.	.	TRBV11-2	TGTGCCAGCAGCTTAGGAGTCCCCCCCACCGGGGAGCTGTTTTTT	CASSLGVPPTGELFF
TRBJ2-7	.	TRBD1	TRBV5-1	TGCGCCAGCAGCTCACCGGACAGGGCGTCCTACGAGCAGTACTTC	CASSSPDRASYEQYF
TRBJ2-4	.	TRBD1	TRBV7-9	TGTGCCAGCAGCAACGGACAGGGGCCGAGAGTTGACATTCAGTACTTC	CASSNGQGPRVDIQYF
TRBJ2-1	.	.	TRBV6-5	TGTGCCAGCAGTTACTGGGACACCGGTGAGCAGTTCTTC	CASSYWDTGEQFF
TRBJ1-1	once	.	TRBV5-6	TGTGCCAGCAGCAAGACAGGAAGCATGAACACTGAAGCTTTCTTT	CASSKTGSMNTEAFF